The source of this T cell receptor (beta chain) is a study of T cell changes during pregnancy in multiple sclerosis. The CDR3 extends over 13 amino acids. With 6 bases removed from V and 8 bases from J, the gap between germline ends came to 14 bases. CDR1 and CDR2 (germline): SGDLS, YYNGEE. In its sample, this clone was seen once. Profiled with immunoSEQ multiplex PCR; TCRdb holds only in-frame clones, not every one. The sample includes about 70,000 clones, around 94% of them seen just once. The clonotype was recovered from a female donor with multiple sclerosis, enrolled in a pregnancy study. The sample in question was peripheral blood, obtained in the third trimester of pregnancy. The chain links TRBV9 to TRBJ1-4, with a weak D call TRBD1 (5 bases). CDR3 in DNA: TGTGCCAGCAACGGGGGGTTAGGGGAAAAACTGTTTTTT. Encoded protein: CASNGGLGEKLFF.